This TCR beta chain is drawn from a study of blood T cells in healthy people across ages. Donor samples were obtained from healthy Caucasian individuals from Russia, aged about 6 to 95. Then a second PCR, running about 6 to 11 cycles, was carried out with a sample-barcoded 5' primer and a J-beta primer mix. Via MiXCR, TCRdb re-called the 5' RACE reads, giving one row per CDR3 protein. The sample contains approximately 810,000 distinct CDR3 sequences, around 36% of which appear only once. This CDR3 comprises 16 residues. CDR1 is DFQATT and CDR2 is SNEGSKA in the germline V gene (reference sequence). The trim removed 3 bases at V and 4 bases at J, leaving 11 bases unmatched.

V is TRBV20-1 and J is TRBJ1-3; 8 nucleotides line up with TRBD1. The specimen sequenced was blood. This clonotype was sampled from a man aged 18-30 years in good health. The CDR3 reads CSARPRGRLTGNTIYF. CDR3 DNA: TGCAGTGCTAGGCCCAGGGGGCGCCTGACGGGAAACACCATATATTTT.